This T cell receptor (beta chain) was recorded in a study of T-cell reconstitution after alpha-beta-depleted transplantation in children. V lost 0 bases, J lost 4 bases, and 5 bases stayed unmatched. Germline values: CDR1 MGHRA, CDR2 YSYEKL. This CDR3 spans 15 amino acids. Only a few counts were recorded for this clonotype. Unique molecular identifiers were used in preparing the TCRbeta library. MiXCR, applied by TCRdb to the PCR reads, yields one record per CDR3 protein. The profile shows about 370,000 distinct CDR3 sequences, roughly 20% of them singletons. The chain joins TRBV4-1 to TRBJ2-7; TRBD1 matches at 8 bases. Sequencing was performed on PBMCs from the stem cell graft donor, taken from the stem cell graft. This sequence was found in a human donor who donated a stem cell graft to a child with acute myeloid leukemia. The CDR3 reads CASSQEQQGAYEQYF. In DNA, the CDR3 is TGCGCCAGCAGCCAAGAACAGCAGGGGGCGTACGAGCAGTACTTC.